The following is a T cell receptor beta chain sequence with its context. What it binds is not known. The sample carries other DNA sequences with the same CDR3. This CDR3 has 15 amino acids. The germline gives CDR1 LGHNA, CDR2 YSLEER. The V gene lost 3 bases and the J gene lost 2 bases, with 11 bases spanning the gap. The sample comes from a study of PD-1 blockade in classical Hodgkin lymphoma. Method: immunoSEQ multiplex PCR; TCRdb's copy keeps in-frame clones and lacks some. The data hold about 40,000 clones, with approximately 70% observed a single time. Each of the patients experienced relapse following autologous stem cell transplantation, and their brentuximab vedotin exposure differed. The best responses consisted of complete response, partial response or progressive disease. Study results and limitations: Why repertoires differed is undefined; disease activity or prior therapy possibly contributed. Partial responders and progressors had significantly lower baseline TCR diversity. Exclusion was applied to patients who started nivolumab under 1 year after ASCT.

The sequence was obtained from a human donor with classical Hodgkin lymphoma. This material consisted of peripheral blood mononuclear cells (PBMCs), taken before the second cycle of nivolumab. The chain joins TRBV4-3 to TRBJ2-1, with D perhaps given as TRBD1 or TRBD2 (7 bases each). The CDR3 sequence: CASSQGGGAYNEQFF. DNA for the CDR3: TGCGCCAGCAGCCAGGGAGGGGGCGCCTACAATGAGCAGTTCTTC.